These 23 T cell receptor beta chains were all obtained from the same sample, sequenced in a study of blood T cell repertoires in COVID-19. Clones were read by immunoSEQ multiplex PCR, and TCRdb kept only the in-frame ones, dropping some. The sample consists of roughly 400,000 clones, nearly 90% of them appearing once. The sequenced sample consisted of PBMCs or T cells enriched from blood (not recorded which). Receptors originate from a woman in her 40s with acute COVID-19.

V gene TRBV10-2 combines with J gene TRBJ1-1, with 8 bases that match TRBD1. J was trimmed by 4 bases and V by 4 bases; bases with no gene match: 5. The germline V gene has CDR1 WSHSY and CDR2 SAAADI. CDR3 size: 14 residues. Here the CDR3 reads CASSVGQGLTEAFF. For the CDR3, the DNA is TGCGCCAGCAGTGTCGGACAGGGCCTCACTGAAGCTTTCTTT.

V and J are TRBV12-5 and TRBJ1-4, with D hard to call. The V end lost 7 bases, the J end lost 6 bases, and 18 bases lay between the germline ends. The CDR3 has 15 residues. Germline CDR1 is LGHNT and CDR2 is FRNRAP. CDR3: CASASGGISDEKLFF. The CDR3 DNA reads TGTGCTAGTGCCTCAGGAGGGATATCAGATGAAAAACTGTTTTTT.

The V and J genes are TRBV2 and TRBJ2-1; TRBD2 agrees at 9 bases. The CDR3 has 24 amino acids. After removal of 0 bases from V and 0 bases from J, the junction contained 24 bases not matched to a gene. From germline, CDR1 is SNHLY and CDR2 FYNNEI. CDR3 sequence reads: CASSEARSVEALAGSLSSYNEQFF. The CDR3 nucleotides read TGTGCCAGCAGTGAAGCGAGGTCGGTTGAGGCGCTAGCGGGGAGTTTGAGCTCCTACAATGAGCAGTTCTTC.

This chain links TRBV30 with TRBJ1-4; 9 bases are shared with TRBD1. The CDR3 spans 15 residues. Germline V gene lookup returns CDR1 GTSNPN and CDR2 SVGIG (reference sequence). V lost 3 bases and J lost 1; bases outside the gene matches: 3. The CDR3 region is CAWRDRGLTNEKLFF. As DNA, the CDR3 is TGTGCCTGGAGGGACAGGGGATTAACTAATGAAAAACTGTTTTTT.

On this clone: A junction end diverges from the germline sequence, so it may reflect a read error. The chain combines TRBV7-9 with TRBJ1-1; maybe TRBD1 (6 bases). Germline V gene data show CDR1 as SEHNR and CDR2 as FQNEAQ (reference sequence). CDR3 length equals 17 residues. CDR3 amino acids: CASSGGTRGWRNAEAFF. DNA of the CDR3: TGTGCCAGCAGCGGTGGAACCAGGGGATGGCGGAACGCTGAAGCTTTCTTT.

The rearrangement joins TRBV29-1 to TRBJ1-4, with 7 nucleotides matching TRBD1. The CDR3 consists of 14 residues. From germline, CDR1 is SQVTM and CDR2 ANQGSEA. The junction had 5 bases not matched to a gene; V was cut back by 4 bases and J by 3 bases. CDR3 DNA: TGCAGCGTTGCAACAGGGGCGGCTAATGAAAAACTGTTTTTT. Translation: CSVATGAANEKLFF.

Details on this clone: Since a much larger clone is just one base distant, this may be a read error. At the DNA level, this CDR3 is encoded by other sequences in the same sample as well. This chain links TRBV5-1 with TRBJ1-2; TRBD1 agrees at 10 bases. V shed 8 bases and J 7 bases; nucleotides not matched to a gene: 14. The CDR3 runs to 15 residues. Germline lookup yields CDR1 SGHRS and CDR2 YFSETQ. The CDR3 coding sequence is TGCGCCAGTAGTAGGGCCGGACAGGGGGACGGTGGCTACACCTTC. It yields the protein CASSRAGQGDGGYTF.

The CDR3 protein is CASSQGGDEAFF. The CDR3 region has the DNA TGTGCCAGCAGTCAAGGGGGAGATGAAGCTTTCTTT. The rearrangement links TRBV27 to TRBJ1-1, with D possibly TRBD1 on 6 matching bases. V lost 5 bases and J 7 bases, leaving 11 bases between the germline ends. CDR1 is MNHEY, CDR2 SMNVEV, per germline (reference sequence). This CDR3 comprises 12 residues.

The rearrangement joins TRBV5-1 to TRBJ2-3; weak D call: TRBD2 (6 bases). V gave up 3 bases and J gave up 1 base, with 21 bases separating them. Germline V CDR1 and CDR2: SGHRS, YFSETQ. The CDR3 extends over 18 amino acids. The CDR3 DNA reads as TGCGCCAGCAGCTCGGCGACGTACGGACTATCCGGCACAGATACGCAGTATTTT. This sequence encodes CASSSATYGLSGTDTQYF.

This clone was seen a single time. CDR3 region: CSVEISAYGYTF. CDR3 bases: TGCAGCGTTGAGATCAGTGCCTATGGCTACACCTTC. The rearrangement links TRBV29-1 to TRBJ1-2; unclear D gene. The germline V gene has CDR1 SQVTM and CDR2 ANQGSEA. The length of the CDR3 is 12 residues. V lost 3 bases and J lost 4, with 9 bases in between.

This chain uses TRBV9 with TRBJ2-7; 7 bases align to TRBD1. This CDR3 is 17 amino acids long. V lost 3 bases, J lost 5 bases, and 17 bases stayed unmatched. Per the germline V gene, CDR1 is SGDLS and CDR2 is YYNGEE. Here the CDR3 DNA reads TGTGCCAGCAGCGCCCACCCCCTACAGGGGTCTTCGCACGAGCAGTACTTC. Amino acids: CASSAHPLQGSSHEQYF.

V is TRBV3-1 (or the pseudogene TRBV3-2) and J is TRBJ1-4; 7 nucleotides align to TRBD1. V trimming: 4 bases; J trimming: 4 bases; junction bases outside the gene matches: 6. This CDR3 comprises 15 residues. CDR1 and CDR2 from the germline V gene are LGHDT and YNNKEL (reference sequence). The CDR3, as DNA: TGTGCCAGCAGCCTCCACAGGGGACTTAATGAAAAACTGTTTTTT. It codes for CASSLHRGLNEKLFF.

This chain uses TRBV15 with TRBJ2-1; 9 nucleotides match TRBD1. The length of the CDR3 is 16 residues. CDR1 and CDR2 from the germline V gene are LNHNV and YYDKDF (reference sequence). The junction had 6 bases not matched to a gene; V was cut back by 6 bases and J by 0 bases. CDR3 amino acids: CATSKLGQGSYNEQFF. Written as DNA, the CDR3 is TGTGCCACCAGTAAGCTGGGACAGGGCTCCTACAATGAGCAGTTCTTC.

This clone was counted a few times. The V gene is TRBV2, the J gene TRBJ1-1; D might be TRBD1 (6 bases). The CDR3 has 15 residues. Germline assignment: CDR1 SNHLY and CDR2 FYNNEI. The V gene lost 4 bases and the J gene lost 10 bases, with 22 bases spanning the gap. The CDR3: CASSVITGTPKGAFF. CDR3 bases: TGTGCCAGCAGTGTAATCACCGGGACACCGAAGGGAGCTTTCTTT.

The gene calls are TRBV5-4 and TRBJ2-7; possibly TRBD2 for D (5 bases). CDR3 length equals 14 residues. V gave up 4 bases and J gave up 4 bases, with 15 bases separating them. CDR1 is SGHNT and CDR2 is YYREEE in the germline V gene (reference sequence). This CDR3 reads CASSPTGILYEQYF. CDR3 DNA sequence: TGTGCCAGCAGCCCTACCGGGATTCTATACGAGCAGTACTTC.

In nucleotides, the CDR3 is TGTGCCAGCAGCCCAGAAGCAACAGGCGTCTATGGCTACACCTTC. Translation: CASSPEATGVYGYTF. V and J are TRBV3-1 (or the pseudogene TRBV3-2) and TRBJ1-2; TRBD1 is a possible D gene (5 bases). The CDR3 consists of 15 residues. V lost 4 bases, J lost 4 bases, and 16 bases lay in between. Germline CDR1 reads LGHDT; CDR2 reads YNNKEL (reference sequence).

This chain joins TRBV7-9 and TRBJ1-1; 7 nucleotides align to TRBD1. CDR1 is SEHNR and CDR2 is FQNEAQ in the germline V gene (reference sequence). J gave up 1 base and V 5 bases, and 16 bases lay outside the gene matches. The CDR3 totals 18 residues. This CDR3 reads CASSHKREQGMANTEAFF. The CDR3 DNA follows: TGTGCCAGCAGCCATAAGAGGGAACAGGGGATGGCGAACACTGAAGCTTTCTTT. Drawing the rest from reference TRBV7-9 and TRBJ1-1, the complete variable domain is DTGVSQNPRHKITKRGQNVTFRCDPISEHNRLYWYRQTLGQGPEFLTYFQNEAQLEKSRLLSDRFSAERPKGSFSTLEIQRTEQGDSAMYLCASSHKREQGMANTEAFFGQGTRLTVV.

This chain joins TRBV7-8 and TRBJ2-5; maybe TRBD2 (5 bases). V lost 4 bases and J lost 6, with 15 bases in between. This CDR3 contains 14 residues. Looked up from germline, CDR1 is SGHVS and CDR2 is FQNEAQ. CDR3 in amino acids: CASSSRTRGKTQYF. The CDR3 region has the DNA TGTGCCAGCAGCTCCCGGACTCGGGGAAAGACCCAGTACTTC.

The V and J genes are TRBV5-6 and TRBJ2-3; the match to TRBD2 covers 8 bases. V dropped 5 bases and J dropped 5; count of bases not matched to a gene: 7. CDR1 and CDR2 (germline): SGHDT, YYEEEE. The CDR3 runs to 14 residues. The DNA for the CDR3 is TGTGCCAGCAGTCCCGGGAGGGGCCGAGATACGCAGTATTTT. It is translated as CASSPGRGRDTQYF. The full variable domain, with the rest looked up from reference TRBV5-6 and TRBJ2-3, is DAGVTQSPTHLIKTRGQQVTLRCSPKSGHDTVSWYQQALGQGPQFIFQYYEEEERQRGNFPDRFSGHQFPNYSSELNVNALLLGDSALYLCASSPGRGRDTQYFGPGTRLTVL.

A note on this clone: Other nucleotide sequences from this sample produce the same CDR3. The chain has TRBV2 and TRBJ1-2; possible D gene TRBD1, 6 bases. CDR3 length: 14 amino acids. V shed 3 bases and J shed 8 bases, with 16 bases lying between them. Looked up from germline, CDR1 is SNHLY and CDR2 is FYNNEI. The CDR3, as DNA: TGTGCCAGCAGTGAGGCTGGGGGCGCTGGGGGCTACACCTTC. Its protein product is CASSEAGGAGGYTF.

This chain connects TRBV11-2 to TRBJ2-3, with 8 nucleotides matching TRBD2. The CDR3 is 18 residues long. Trimming took 0 bases from V and 0 from J; bases not matched to a gene: 8. The germline gives CDR1 SGHAT, CDR2 FQNNGV. CDR3 residues: CASSLDLLAVPSTDTQYF. CDR3 sequence (DNA): TGTGCCAGCAGCTTAGATCTACTAGCGGTTCCTAGCACAGATACGCAGTATTTT.

The chain has TRBV7-9 and TRBJ1-3, with a weak D call TRBD1 (5 bases). Deletions cut 5 bases from V and 0 bases from J, with 17 bases between. This CDR3 region has 17 residues. Germline-derived CDR1 and CDR2 are SEHNR and FQNEAQ (reference sequence). The CDR3: CASSPSGGEYSGNTIYF. The DNA for the CDR3 is TGTGCCAGCAGCCCCAGCGGGGGTGAATACTCTGGAAACACCATATATTTT.

This clone was seen a handful of times. The junction and the germline gene differ at one end; a read error may be behind it. The chain employs TRBV11-2 and TRBJ1-1; 11 bases are shared with TRBD1. Germline V gene lookup returns CDR1 SGHAT and CDR2 FQNNGV. CDR3 length: 14 residues. The DNA for the CDR3 is TGTGCCAGCACCTTAGGACAGGGGGCGTGGGTTGCTTTCTTT. It is translated as CASTLGQGAWVAFF.